The TCR beta chain described here comes from a study of a mutant IDH1 vaccine in newly diagnosed glioma. About the research overall: Vaccinations, eight in total, occurred in weeks 1, 3, 5, 7, 11, 15, 19, 23. Beginning 4-6 weeks after radiotherapy alone, or with temozolomide cycles, vaccination took place. Study-level points and caveats: Pseudoprogression apparently lacked any relation to changes in top peripheral T cell clonotypes.

A note on this clone: Its antigen is still unknown.

Noted time point: week 11, during vaccination. In the vaccine, a single dose held 300 ug of the mutant IDH1 20-mer peptide, along with topical imiquimod. The assay was immunoSEQ multiplex PCR, and TCRdb's table has in-frame clones only and misses some. The sample yields around 60,000 clones, 89% seen once. V shed 7 bases and J shed 2 bases, with 9 bases lying between them. CDR3 length: 12 residues. Germline CDR1 is SGHRS and CDR2 is YFSETQ. Here the sequenced sample was PBMCs, taken from a glioma patient whose treatment included an IDH1 peptide vaccine. The V and J genes are TRBV5-1 and TRBJ1-2; no firm D call. The receptor was isolated from a man in his forties with glioma. The CDR3 loop is CASSLTNYGYTF. In DNA form, the CDR3 reads TGCGCCAGCTCTCTCACAAACTATGGCTACACCTTC. The whole variable domain, remainder taken from reference TRBV5-1 and TRBJ1-2, is KAGVTQTPRYLIKTRGQQVTLSCSPISGHRSVSWYQQTPGQGLQFLFEYFSETQRNKGNFPGRFSGRQFSNSRSEMNVSTLELGDSALYLCASSLTNYGYTFGSGTRLTVV.